These 20 T cell receptor beta chains came from one sample sequenced in a study. One entry per CDR3 protein results from TCRdb running MiXCR on the RT-PCR reads. The sample shows more than 600,000 distinct CDR3 sequences, 13% to 15% of them seen only once. Sample: memory CD4+ T cells from blood. Source of these receptors: a female donor in good health, serving as a healthy control.

The chain carries TRBV5-1 and TRBJ1-1; 8 positions agree with TRBD1. Germline trimming cut 4 bases from V and 3 bases from J; bases unmatched to any gene: 8. Germline V gene data show CDR1 as SGHRS and CDR2 as YFSETQ. The CDR3 totals 15 residues. The CDR3 bases are TGCGCCAGCAGCCGCCGGACAGGGAGGGACACTGAAGCTTTCTTT. It encodes CASSRRTGRDTEAFF.

This clonotype was detected ten times or more. The chain couples TRBV10-2 to TRBJ2-4; no firm D call. Between the trimmed V and J ends, which lost 8 bases and 8 bases, there was a span of 19 bases. The germline V gene has CDR1 WSHSY and CDR2 SAAADI. The CDR3 has 14 residues. The CDR3 sequence is CASCSQFGDDIQYF. In nucleotides, the CDR3 is TGCGCCAGCTGCAGTCAGTTTGGTGACGACATTCAGTACTTC.

This clonotype was seen a handful of times. This chain connects TRBV28 to TRBJ2-7; D remains ambiguous. The V end was cut by 4 bases, the J end by 6 bases, with 13 bases between. The germline V gene encodes CDR1 MDHEN and CDR2 SYDVKM. The CDR3 contains 13 residues. In DNA, the CDR3 is TGTGCCAGCAGTTGGTTAAACCTCCGCGAGCAGTACTTC. Protein product: CASSWLNLREQYF.

This clonotype was counted a few times. The CDR3 sequence: CASSLVPARMNTEAFF. In DNA form, the CDR3 reads TGCGCCAGCAGCTTGGTGCCCGCCAGAATGAACACTGAAGCTTTCTTT. V and J are TRBV5-1 and TRBJ1-1; D gene ambiguous. Germline CDR1 reads SGHRS; CDR2 reads YFSETQ. The CDR3 is made up of 16 amino acids. With 0 bases removed from V and 0 bases from J, the gap between germline ends came to 12 bases.

The sample holds many counts of this clonotype. The rearrangement uses TRBV20-1 and TRBJ1-1; D remains unclear. Trimming shortened V by 6 bases and J by 3 bases, and 14 bases separated the two germline ends. This CDR3 has 13 amino acids. Germline lookup yields CDR1 DFQATT and CDR2 SNEGSKA (reference sequence). CDR3 region: CSAGDGPYTEAFF. The CDR3 DNA is TGCAGTGCCGGCGACGGACCCTACACTGAAGCTTTCTTT.

CDR3 sequence: CASSFPSGGADTQYF. CDR3 nucleotides: TGTGCCAGCAGTTTCCCCAGCGGGGGAGCAGATACGCAGTATTTT. The V and J genes are TRBV6-2 or TRBV6-3 and TRBJ2-3; 8 positions agree with TRBD2. The CDR3 is 15 amino acids. The germline CDR1 and CDR2 sequences are MNHEY and SVGEGT. The V segment lost 4 bases and the J segment 4 bases; nucleotides outside the gene matches: 7.

Note on this clonotype: This clone may be a read error of a much larger clone one base away. The V gene is TRBV5-1, the J gene TRBJ2-3; tentative D call: TRBD2 (6 bases). Germline CDR1 is SGHRS and CDR2 is YFSETQ. Deletions cut 0 bases from V and 2 bases from J, with 13 bases between. The CDR3 sequence is 16 residues long. Written as DNA, the CDR3 is TGCGCCAGCAGCTTGGAGCTAGCGAGGGACACAGATACGCAGTATTTT. Translated: CASSLELARDTDTQYF.

This clonotype was picked up a small number of times. The chain uses TRBV20-1 and TRBJ2-7, with D unclear. Germline V gene lookup returns CDR1 DFQATT and CDR2 SNEGSKA (reference sequence). With 0 bases removed from V and 3 bases from J, the gap between germline ends came to 18 bases. The CDR3 extends over 16 amino acids. Written as DNA, the CDR3 is TGCAGTGCTAGAGACCGCCTCGGCCTATCCATCTACGAGCAGTACTTC. This translates into CSARDRLGLSIYEQYF.

This clonotype was counted many times. The genes are TRBV6-5 and TRBJ2-1, with D perhaps TRBD2 (6 bases). CDR1 is MNHEY, CDR2 SVGAGI, per germline. CDR3 size: 15 residues. V lost 2 bases, J lost 11 bases, and 19 bases lay in between. The CDR3 sequence: CASSYTSGTARKQFF. The CDR3 DNA is TGTGCCAGCAGTTACACGTCCGGGACTGCTAGAAAGCAGTTCTTC.

DNA for the CDR3: TGTGCCAGTAGTACTCAATTCGGACTAGCGGGGAACACCGGGGAGCTGTTTTTT. It encodes CASSTQFGLAGNTGELFF. The V call is TRBV19, the J call TRBJ2-2, with TRBD2 identical over 11 bases. The CDR3 totals 18 residues. J lost 1 base, V lost 4 bases, and 8 bases had no gene match. The germline V gene has CDR1 LNHDA and CDR2 SQIVND (reference sequence).

The J gene is TRBJ2-7, the V gene TRBV21-1; the table's D call TRBD2 went unverified against the DNA. TRBV21-1 is an annotated pseudogene. The CDR3 covers 18 residues. The CDR3 region is CASSKVHKGTSSSYEQYF. The DNA for the CDR3 is TGTGCCAGCAGCAAAGTACATAAAGGGACTTCAAGTTCCTACGAGCAGTACTTC.

This clonotype was seen a few times. The CDR3 loop reads CASSSVQLNEAFF. The CDR3 region has the DNA TGTGCCAGCAGCTCCGTACAGCTTAATGAAGCTTTCTTT. The chain employs TRBV5-5 and TRBJ1-1; the D is unclear. V was clipped by 3 bases and J by 7 bases, with 13 bases between them. Germline V gene lookup returns CDR1 SGHKS and CDR2 YYEKEE (reference sequence). The CDR3 is 13 amino acids.

This clonotype was observed many times. The chain is built from TRBV29-1 and TRBJ2-1; D call uncertain. The V end was cut by 0 bases, the J end by 13 bases, with 13 bases between. Germline CDR1 and CDR2: SQVTM and ANQGSEA. The CDR3 is made up of 12 amino acids. The chain's CDR3 is CSVEDVGVGQFF. CDR3 bases: TGCAGCGTTGAAGATGTTGGGGTGGGCCAGTTCTTC.

This clonotype has a handful of counts. The genes are TRBV20-1 and TRBJ2-1, with 11 positions matching TRBD2. The trim removed 6 bases at V and 7 bases at J, leaving 8 bases unmatched. This CDR3 contains 14 residues. Germline V lookup: CDR1 DFQATT, CDR2 SNEGSKA (reference sequence). CDR3 sequence (DNA): TGCAGTGCCACCGGGACTAGCGGTACAAATGAGCAGTTCTTC. Translation gives CSATGTSGTNEQFF.

This sequence joins TRBV7-9 and TRBJ2-2, with D hard to call. Trimming cost V 5 bases and J 4 bases, with 17 bases left between them. This CDR3 comprises 16 residues. The germline CDR1 and CDR2 sequences are SEHNR and FQNEAQ (reference sequence). In DNA form, the CDR3 reads TGTGCCAGCAGCGGGCCGCTCAATGGCCCCACCGGGGAGCTGTTTTTT. Translation gives CASSGPLNGPTGELFF.

This clonotype was counted at least ten times. The chain couples TRBV29-1 to TRBJ2-1; weak D call: TRBD2 (6 bases). The germline V gene encodes CDR1 SQVTM and CDR2 ANQGSEA. There are 12 residues in the CDR3. The V and J ends lost 7 bases and 12 bases respectively, with 19 bases between them. The CDR3 reads CSGAAEGPSQFF. The CDR3 bases are TGCAGCGGGGCGGCGGAGGGCCCTTCGCAGTTCTTC.

The table lists this clonotype with a few counts. The chain recombines TRBV5-1 with TRBJ2-3; TRBD1 matches 8 bases. The CDR3 is made up of 14 amino acids. The V gene end was trimmed by 4 bases and the J gene end by 5 bases; junction bases not matched to a gene: 6. Germline V gives CDR1 SGHRS, CDR2 YFSETQ. This CDR3 is CASSDDRGGDTQYF. As DNA, the CDR3 is TGCGCCAGCAGCGACGACAGGGGTGGAGATACGCAGTATTTT.

The chain carries TRBV12-3 or TRBV12-4 and TRBJ1-2; 7 bases match TRBD1. CDR3 size: 12 residues. Trimming at V came to 4 bases and at J to 10 bases, leaving 6 bases not matched to a gene. The CDR3 reads CASSSGGLSYTF. The CDR3 region has the DNA TGTGCCAGCAGTTCAGGGGGACTTTCCTACACCTTC.

A few counts support this clonotype. This rearrangement joins TRBV3-1 to TRBJ2-7; D remains ambiguous. V was clipped by 2 bases and J by 4 bases, with 6 bases between them. The CDR3 is 12 amino acids. From germline, CDR1 is LGHDT and CDR2 YNNKEL (reference sequence). The CDR3 DNA reads TGTGCCAGCAGCCAAAGAGTTTACGAGCAGTACTTC. Its protein is CASSQRVYEQYF.

V and J are TRBV29-1 and TRBJ1-2, with TRBD1 as a possible D gene (6 bases). This CDR3 comprises 15 residues. Trimming shortened V by 7 bases and J by 3 bases, and 21 bases separated the two germline ends. From germline, CDR1 is SQVTM and CDR2 ANQGSEA. The CDR3 sequence: CSASLLIGGYYGYTF. CDR3 bases: TGCAGCGCATCCCTCCTGATAGGGGGGTACTATGGCTACACCTTC.